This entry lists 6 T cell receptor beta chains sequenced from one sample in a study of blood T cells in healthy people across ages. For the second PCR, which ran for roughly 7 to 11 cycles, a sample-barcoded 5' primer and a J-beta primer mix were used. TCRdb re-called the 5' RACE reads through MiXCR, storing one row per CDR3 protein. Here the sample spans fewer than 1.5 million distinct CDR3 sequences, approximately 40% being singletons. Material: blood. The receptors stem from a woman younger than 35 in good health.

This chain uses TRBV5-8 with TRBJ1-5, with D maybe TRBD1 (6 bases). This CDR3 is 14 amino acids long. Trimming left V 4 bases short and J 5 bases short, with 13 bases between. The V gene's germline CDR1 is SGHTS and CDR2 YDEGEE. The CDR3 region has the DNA TGTGCCAGCAGCCGGGGACACCTTGATCAGCCCCAGCATTTT. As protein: CASSRGHLDQPQHF. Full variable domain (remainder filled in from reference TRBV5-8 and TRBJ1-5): EAGVTQSPTHLIKTRGQQATLRCSPISGHTSVYWYQQALGLGLQFLLWYDEGEERNRGNFPPRFSGRQFPNYSSELNVNALELEDSALYLCASSRGHLDQPQHFGDGTRLSIL.

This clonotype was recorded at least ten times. The CDR3 here is CASSQDRAGVGNEQFF. CDR3 DNA: TGTGCCAGCAGCCAAGATAGAGCGGGGGTTGGTAATGAGCAGTTCTTC. This chain links TRBV4-2 with TRBJ2-1, with TRBD2 matching over 8 bases. The CDR3 has 16 residues. Losses at the gene ends were 0 bases for V and 7 bases for J; bases not matched to a gene: 8. Germline V gene sequence: CDR1 LGHNA, CDR2 YNFKEQ.

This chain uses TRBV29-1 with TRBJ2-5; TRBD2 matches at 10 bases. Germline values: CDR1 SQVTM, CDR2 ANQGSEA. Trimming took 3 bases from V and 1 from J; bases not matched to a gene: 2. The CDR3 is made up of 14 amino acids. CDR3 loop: CSVELAGAQETQYF. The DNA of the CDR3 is TGCAGCGTTGAGCTAGCGGGGGCCCAAGAGACCCAGTACTTC.

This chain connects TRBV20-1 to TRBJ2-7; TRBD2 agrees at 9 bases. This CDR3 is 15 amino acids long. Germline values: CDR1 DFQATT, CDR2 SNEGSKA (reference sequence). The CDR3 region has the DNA TGCAGCGCCAACTCTAACAGCGGGAGGACCTACGAGCAGTACTTC. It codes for CSANSNSGRTYEQYF.

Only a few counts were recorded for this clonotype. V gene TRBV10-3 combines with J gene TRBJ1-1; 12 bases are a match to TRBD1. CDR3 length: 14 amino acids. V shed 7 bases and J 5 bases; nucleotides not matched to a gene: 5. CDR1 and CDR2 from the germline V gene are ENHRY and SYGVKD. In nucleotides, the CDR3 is TGTGCCATCACCCGGGACAGGGGGCAGACTGAAGCTTTCTTT. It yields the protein CAITRDRGQTEAFF.

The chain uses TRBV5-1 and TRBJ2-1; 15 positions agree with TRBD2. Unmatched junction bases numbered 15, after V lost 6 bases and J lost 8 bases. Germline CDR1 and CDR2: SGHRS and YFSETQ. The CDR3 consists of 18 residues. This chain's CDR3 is CASNRDGLAGGRSDEQFF. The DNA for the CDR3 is TGCGCCAGCAACCGTGATGGACTAGCGGGGGGGCGAAGCGATGAGCAGTTCTTC.